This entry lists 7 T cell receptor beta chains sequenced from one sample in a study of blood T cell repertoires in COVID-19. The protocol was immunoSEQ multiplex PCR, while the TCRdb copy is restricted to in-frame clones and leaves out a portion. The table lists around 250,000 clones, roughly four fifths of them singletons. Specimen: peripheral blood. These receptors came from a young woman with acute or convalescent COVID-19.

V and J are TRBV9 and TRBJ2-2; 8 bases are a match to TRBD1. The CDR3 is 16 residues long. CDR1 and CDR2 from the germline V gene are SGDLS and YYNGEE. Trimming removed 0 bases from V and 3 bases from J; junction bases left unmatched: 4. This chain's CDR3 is CASSVVVTGDTGELFF. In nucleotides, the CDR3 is TGTGCCAGCAGCGTAGTAGTGACAGGGGACACCGGGGAGCTGTTTTTT.

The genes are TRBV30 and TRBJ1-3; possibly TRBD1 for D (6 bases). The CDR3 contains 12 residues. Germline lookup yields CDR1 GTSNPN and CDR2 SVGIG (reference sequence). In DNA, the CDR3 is TGTGGACTACAGGGTTCTGGAAACACCATATATTTT. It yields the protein CGLQGSGNTIYF.

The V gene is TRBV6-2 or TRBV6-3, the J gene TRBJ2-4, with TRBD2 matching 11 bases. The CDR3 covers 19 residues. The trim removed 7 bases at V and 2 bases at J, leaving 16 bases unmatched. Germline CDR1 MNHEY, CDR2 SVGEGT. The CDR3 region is CASTPQLKLAGATKNIQYF. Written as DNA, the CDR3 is TGTGCCAGCACCCCACAACTCAAACTAGCGGGAGCCACCAAAAACATTCAGTACTTC.

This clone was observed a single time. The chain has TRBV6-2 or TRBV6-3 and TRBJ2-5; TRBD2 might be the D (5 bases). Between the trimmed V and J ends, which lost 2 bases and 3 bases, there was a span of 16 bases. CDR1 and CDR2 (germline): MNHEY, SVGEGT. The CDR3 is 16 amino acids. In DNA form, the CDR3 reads TGTGCCAGCAGTTACAGCTGGTTGGCGCGGGAAGAGACCCAGTACTTC. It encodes CASSYSWLAREETQYF.

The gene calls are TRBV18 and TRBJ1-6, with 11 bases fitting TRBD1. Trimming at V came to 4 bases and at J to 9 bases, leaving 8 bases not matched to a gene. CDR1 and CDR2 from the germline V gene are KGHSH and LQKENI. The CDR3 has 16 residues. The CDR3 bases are TGTGCCAGCTCACTATCACCGGGACAGGGGGGTTCACCCCTCCACTTT. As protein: CASSLSPGQGGSPLHF.

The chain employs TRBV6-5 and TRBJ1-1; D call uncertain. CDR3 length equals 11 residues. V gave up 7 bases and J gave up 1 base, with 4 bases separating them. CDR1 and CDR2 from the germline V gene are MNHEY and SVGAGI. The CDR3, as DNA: TGTGCCAGCACGGGGAACACTGAAGCTTTCTTT. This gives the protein CASTGNTEAFF.

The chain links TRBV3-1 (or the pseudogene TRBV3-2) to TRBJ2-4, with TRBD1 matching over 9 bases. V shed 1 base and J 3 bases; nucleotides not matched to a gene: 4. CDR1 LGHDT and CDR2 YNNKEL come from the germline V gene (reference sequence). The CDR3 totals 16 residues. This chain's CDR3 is CASSQGGQGIKNIQYF. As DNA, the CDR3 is TGTGCCAGCAGCCAAGGGGGACAGGGAATCAAAAACATTCAGTACTTC.